A single sample gave rise to the 21 T cell receptor beta chains below, sequenced in a study of cytotoxic CD8 clonotypes in ibrutinib-treated CLL. TCRdb's copy holds only in-frame clones and misses some; the assay was immunoSEQ multiplex PCR. The table lists 55,000 to 85,000 clones, 90% of them singletons. Material: PBMCs, obtained after 12 months of ibrutinib treatment. The receptors shown here come from a human donor with chronic lymphocytic leukemia.

The chain combines TRBV27 with TRBJ1-1; D possibly corresponds to TRBD1 (5 bases). Deletions cut 4 bases from V and 3 bases from J, with 15 bases between. Per the germline V gene, CDR1 is MNHEY and CDR2 is SMNVEV (reference sequence). The CDR3 is 15 residues long. CDR3 loop: CASSSLAGADTEAFF. For the CDR3, the DNA is TGTGCCAGCAGTTCCCTCGCCGGGGCGGACACTGAAGCTTTCTTT.

This sequence joins TRBV18 and TRBJ1-3; D ambiguous. With 2 bases removed from V and 0 bases from J, the gap between germline ends came to 8 bases. CDR1 is KGHSH and CDR2 is LQKENI in the germline V gene. This CDR3 has 15 residues. Here the CDR3 DNA reads TGTGCCAGCTCACCAAACCTAAGCTCTGGAAACACCATATATTTT. It encodes CASSPNLSSGNTIYF. The full variable domain, completed using reference TRBV18 and TRBJ1-3, is NAGVMQNPRHLVRRRGQEARLRCSPMKGHSHVYWYRQLPEEGLKFMVYLQKENIIDESGMPKERFSAEFPKEGPSILRIQQVVRGDSAAYFCASSPNLSSGNTIYFGEGSWLTVV.

This chain links TRBV7-9 with TRBJ2-3; a weak D match, TRBD2 (5 bases). The germline V and J ends were trimmed by 5 bases and 1 base, with 13 bases remaining between them. CDR3 length: 15 residues. The germline V gene encodes CDR1 SEHNR and CDR2 FQNEAQ (reference sequence). CDR3 region: CASSPMGEGTDTQYF. CDR3 nucleotides: TGTGCCAGCAGCCCCATGGGAGAGGGCACAGATACGCAGTATTTT.

The rearrangement links TRBV5-5 to TRBJ2-1; tentatively, D is TRBD2 (5 bases). The CDR3 length is 14 residues. Germline V gene sequence: CDR1 SGHKS, CDR2 YYEKEE (reference sequence). V lost 7 bases and J 0 bases, leaving 11 bases between the germline ends. The CDR3 DNA follows: TGTGCCAGCGAGGGAGACCCCTCCTACAATGAGCAGTTCTTC. As protein: CASEGDPSYNEQFF.

The rearrangement uses TRBV21-1 and TRBJ1-3. TRBV21-1 is noted as a pseudogene. The CDR3 sequence is 13 residues long. The CDR3 nucleotides read TGTGCCAGCAGCAAAGTGGAGGAAAACACCATATATTTT. It is translated as CASSKVEENTIYF.

The J gene is TRBJ2-1, the V gene TRBV11-1; weak D call: TRBD2 (6 bases). There are 14 residues in the CDR3. Germline CDR1 is SGHAT and CDR2 is FQDESV (reference sequence). Trimming took 5 bases from V and 6 from J, leaving 14 bases between them. The CDR3 protein is CASSPMTRLNEQFF. In DNA form, the CDR3 reads TGTGCCAGCAGCCCGATGACTAGACTCAATGAGCAGTTCTTC.

V and J are TRBV6-5 and TRBJ2-7; 8 positions match TRBD2. Per the germline V gene, CDR1 is MNHEY and CDR2 is SVGAGI. V was clipped by 10 bases and J by 3 bases; unmatched bases: 5. There are 12 residues in the CDR3. The DNA of the CDR3 is TGTGCCACCACGGGAGGGGGCTACGAGCAGTACTTC. It specifies CATTGGGYEQYF.

This chain uses TRBV7-2 with TRBJ2-2; D is uncertain. V was trimmed by 2 bases and J by 4 bases, leaving 2 bases between them. The CDR3 is made up of 12 amino acids. CDR1 is SGHTA and CDR2 is FQGNSA in the germline V gene. The CDR3 DNA reads as TGTGCCAGCAGCTTACCCACCGGGGAGCTGTTTTTT. Amino acid sequence: CASSLPTGELFF.

V and J are TRBV5-1 and TRBJ2-1; possible D gene TRBD2, 6 bases. This CDR3 comprises 16 residues. Trimming shortened V by 4 bases and J by 0 bases, and 14 bases separated the two germline ends. Germline V gene data show CDR1 as SGHRS and CDR2 as YFSETQ. CDR3: CASSLPDGSSYNEQFF. In DNA, the CDR3 is TGCGCCAGCAGCCTCCCGGACGGGAGCTCCTACAATGAGCAGTTCTTC.

The chain employs TRBV2 and TRBJ2-7; TRBD1 matches 7 bases. The length of the CDR3 is 13 residues. CDR1 is SNHLY, CDR2 FYNNEI, per germline. The trim removed 6 bases at V and 6 bases at J, leaving 8 bases unmatched. CDR3 bases: TGTGCCAGCAGGGCCACAGGGGCGGGCGAGCAGTACTTC. It yields the protein CASRATGAGEQYF.

The chain carries TRBV28 and TRBJ1-5; D is unclear. CDR3 length: 15 amino acids. CDR1 is MDHEN and CDR2 is SYDVKM in the germline V gene. The V end was cut by 4 bases, the J end by 0 bases, with 10 bases between. The CDR3 loop reads CASSSTEYSNQPQHF. The CDR3 nucleotides read TGTGCCAGCAGTTCCACAGAGTATAGCAATCAGCCCCAGCATTTT. The whole variable domain, remainder taken from reference TRBV28 and TRBJ1-5, is DVKVTQSSRYLVKRTGEKVFLECVQDMDHENMFWYRQDPGLGLRLIYFSYDVKMKEKGDIPEGYSVSREKKERFSLILESASTNQTSMYLCASSSTEYSNQPQHFGDGTRLSIL.

The chain employs TRBV7-2 and TRBJ1-4; 10 bases are shared with TRBD1. The trim removed 1 base at V and 4 bases at J, leaving 3 bases unmatched. The CDR3 totals 16 residues. Germline assignment: CDR1 SGHTA and CDR2 FQGNSA. CDR3 region: CASSLGQGAGNEKLFF. CDR3 DNA: TGTGCCAGCAGCTTAGGACAGGGGGCTGGTAATGAAAAACTGTTTTTT.

This clone was seen a few times. The chain couples TRBV11-1 to TRBJ2-7, with TRBD2 identical over 10 bases. Germline CDR1 reads SGHAT; CDR2 reads FQDESV (reference sequence). V was pared by 6 bases and J by 5 bases, with 13 bases of the junction left unmatched. The CDR3 is 16 amino acids. Here the CDR3 DNA reads TGTGCCAGCAGTCCATATCCGGGACTAGCGAGCGACGAGCAGTACTTC. Translated, it gives CASSPYPGLASDEQYF.

V is TRBV29-1 and J is TRBJ2-5, with 9 bases matching TRBD2. The germline V gene has CDR1 SQVTM and CDR2 ANQGSEA. With 5 bases clipped from V and 4 bases from J, the junction kept 8 bases outside the gene matches. The CDR3 totals 14 residues. The DNA for the CDR3 is TGCAGCGTTTTCCTAGCGGGACGGAGAGAGACCCAGTACTTC. The encoded protein is CSVFLAGRRETQYF.

V is TRBV10-3 and J is TRBJ1-5, with no clear D. Germline V lookup: CDR1 ENHRY, CDR2 SYGVKD. V lost 2 bases, J lost 0 bases, and 5 bases lay in between. The CDR3 loop spans 14 amino acids. The CDR3 bases are TGTGCCATCAGTGAGCTTAATAGCAATCAGCCCCAGCATTTT. As protein: CAISELNSNQPQHF.

The chain couples TRBV4-1 to TRBJ2-1; 9 bases match TRBD2. With V trimmed by 2 bases and J by 9 bases, 20 bases remained unmatched. CDR1 and CDR2 (germline): MGHRA, YSYEKL. CDR3 size: 19 residues. The CDR3 loop reads CASSQTFRGGRAPSGEQFF. CDR3 sequence (DNA): TGCGCCAGCAGCCAAACTTTTCGGGGCGGGAGGGCCCCCTCTGGTGAGCAGTTCTTC.

The rearrangement links TRBV11-2 to TRBJ2-3; 8 nucleotides match TRBD2. V gave up 5 bases and J gave up 0 bases; unmatched junction bases: 7. Looked up from germline, CDR1 is SGHAT and CDR2 is FQNNGV. The CDR3 sequence is 16 residues long. The CDR3 protein is CASSPYTSGSTDTQYF. The DNA for the CDR3 is TGTGCCAGCAGCCCTTACACTAGCGGTAGCACAGATACGCAGTATTTT.

This clone was seen only once. The chain has TRBV11-2 and TRBJ2-5; the D is unclear. This CDR3 region has 14 residues. Trimming left V 5 bases short and J 4 bases short, with 14 bases between. The germline gives CDR1 SGHAT, CDR2 FQNNGV. CDR3 nucleotides: TGTGCCAGCAGCCCCCCACGAACTCCAGAGACCCAGTACTTC. Translation: CASSPPRTPETQYF.

This clone has a handful of counts. This rearrangement joins TRBV12-2 to TRBJ2-2. TRBV12-2 corresponds to a pseudogene. The length of the CDR3 is 12 residues. CDR3 in DNA: TGTGCAAGTCGCTTTGGGGGCGGGGAGCTGTTTTTT. This translates into CASRFGGGELFF.

V is TRBV5-5 and J is TRBJ2-1; 11 positions match TRBD2. The CDR3 runs 15 residues. Germline CDR1 SGHKS, CDR2 YYEKEE (reference sequence). With 7 bases clipped from V and 4 bases from J, the junction kept 7 bases outside the gene matches. The CDR3 sequence is CASSATSGSYNEQFF. The CDR3 nucleotides read TGTGCCAGCTCCGCTACTAGCGGGAGTTACAATGAGCAGTTCTTC.

V is TRBV7-9 and J is TRBJ2-7; D possibly corresponds to TRBD1 (5 bases). With 3 bases removed from V and 2 bases from J, the gap between germline ends came to 8 bases. The CDR3 totals 13 residues. Germline-derived CDR1 and CDR2 are SEHNR and FQNEAQ (reference sequence). In DNA form, the CDR3 reads TGTGCCAGCAGCTTGACAGATGCCTACGAGCAGTACTTC. Translated: CASSLTDAYEQYF.